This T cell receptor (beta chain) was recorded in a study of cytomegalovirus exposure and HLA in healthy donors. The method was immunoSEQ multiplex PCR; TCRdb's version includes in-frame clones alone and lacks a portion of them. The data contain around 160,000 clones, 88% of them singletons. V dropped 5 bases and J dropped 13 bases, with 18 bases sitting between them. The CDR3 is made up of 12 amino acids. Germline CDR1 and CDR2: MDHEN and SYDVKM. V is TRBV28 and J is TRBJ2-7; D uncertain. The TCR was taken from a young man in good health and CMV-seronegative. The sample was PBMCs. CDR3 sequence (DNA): TGTGCCAGCAGTGAATCCTCACGACAAGGCTACTTC. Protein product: CASSESSRQGYF.